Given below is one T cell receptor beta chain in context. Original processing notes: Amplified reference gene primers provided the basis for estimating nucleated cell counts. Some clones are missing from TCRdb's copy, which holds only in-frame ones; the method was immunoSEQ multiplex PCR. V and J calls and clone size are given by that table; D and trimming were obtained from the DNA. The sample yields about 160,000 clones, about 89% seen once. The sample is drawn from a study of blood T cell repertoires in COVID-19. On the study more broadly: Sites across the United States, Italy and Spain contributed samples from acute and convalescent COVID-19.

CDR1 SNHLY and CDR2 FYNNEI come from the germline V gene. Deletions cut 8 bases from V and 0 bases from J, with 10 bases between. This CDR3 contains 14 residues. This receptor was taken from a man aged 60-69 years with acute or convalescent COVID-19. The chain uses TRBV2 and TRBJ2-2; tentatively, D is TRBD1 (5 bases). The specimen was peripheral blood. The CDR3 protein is CASRRQPNTGELFF. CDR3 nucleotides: TGTGCCAGCCGCCGACAGCCGAACACCGGGGAGCTGTTTTTT.